This TCR beta chain was found in a study of blood T cells in healthy people across ages. Collection of around 10 milliliters of peripheral blood was performed for each donor. This CDR3 is built from 14 residues. Germline lookup yields CDR1 ENHRY and CDR2 SYGVKD. V shed 6 bases, J shed 3 bases, and the junction held 4 bases outside the gene matches. Study-level points and caveats: Per million T cells, the diversity of TCR beta decreased roughly linearly as age advanced.

Using a J-beta primer mix together with a sample-barcoded 5' primer, a second PCR was run for about 6 to 11 cycles. Each cDNA molecule carried a tag from a template-switch adaptor that contained 12 random nucleotides. TCRdb analysed the 5' RACE reads with MiXCR anew, one entry per CDR3 protein. Counted here are about 1,500,000 distinct CDR3 sequences, 42% occurring once; the ten biggest clones make up less than 8%. This clonotype was seen a handful of times. No antigen is known for it. The sequence derives from a woman aged 18-30 years in good health. The V gene is TRBV10-3, the J gene TRBJ2-3; 9 bases match TRBD2. The sample taken for sequencing was blood. The CDR3 loop is CAISVAGETDTQYF. As DNA, the CDR3 is TGTGCCATCAGCGTAGCGGGAGAGACAGATACGCAGTATTTT.